The rows below give T cell receptor beta chains drawn from one sample of a study of blood T cell repertoires in COVID-19. The table came from immunoSEQ multiplex PCR; TCRdb's copy has only in-frame clones and leaves some out. Of some 320,000 clones in the sample, roughly 89% are singletons; the top ten hold under 3.5%. The sample taken for sequencing was PBMCs or T cells enriched from blood (not recorded which). These receptors originate from a woman between 45 and 60 years old who had been exposed to COVID-19. Each CDR3 is given with its conserved first and last residue. A D gene is named only where the DNA matches it firmly. Size tells how often a clone was seen (once, few, many) or the class of an expanded clone, and some rows leave it out.

abundance	d_gene	j_gene	v_gene	CDR3nt	CDR3aa
.	TRBD1	TRBJ1-2	TRBV6-5	TGTGCCAGCAGTTACGCGCAATCCCAGGGGGATGGCTACACCTTC	CASSYAQSQGDGYTF
.	.	TRBJ2-7	TRBV5-1	TGCGCCAGCAGCTTGGTGGAGGGTCAGTACGAGCAGTACTTC	CASSLVEGQYEQYF
.	TRBD1	TRBJ2-2	TRBV6-5	TGTGCCAGCGGACAGGGGCGCAACACCGGGGAGCTGTTTTTT	CASGQGRNTGELFF
.	TRBD2	TRBJ2-5	TRBV4-2	TGTGCCAGCAGCCAATCCTTCGGGACTAGCGGGGGAGAAGAGACCCAGTACTTC	CASSQSFGTSGGEETQYF
.	TRBD1	TRBJ1-1	TRBV28	TGTGCCAGCAGATTACCGGGACAGGGGGTCACTGAAGCTTTCTTT	CASRLPGQGVTEAFF
.	.	TRBJ2-3	TRBV4-1	TGCGCCAGCAGCCAAGATCCTTCCGCGGATACGCAGTATTTT	CASSQDPSADTQYF
.	TRBD1	TRBJ2-7	TRBV7-9	TGTGCCAGCAGCCCCGGGACAGGGGGTTCCTACGAGCAGTACTTC	CASSPGTGGSYEQYF
.	TRBD1	TRBJ2-7	TRBV18	TGTGCCAGCTCACGGACCGGGACAGCCTCCTACGAGCAGTACTTC	CASSRTGTASYEQYF
once	TRBD1	TRBJ1-2	TRBV7-2	TGTGCCAGCAGCCCCCGGACAGGGGTCGGTGGCTACACCTTC	CASSPRTGVGGYTF
.	TRBD2	TRBJ2-1	TRBV5-1	TGCGCCAGCAGTAGAGCGGGGGGGCCGGGCAATGAGCAGTTCTTC	CASSRAGGPGNEQFF
.	TRBD1	TRBJ1-5	TRBV28	TGTGCCAGCAGTTCGGGACAGGGGGCGACCAATCAGCCCCAGCATTTT	CASSSGQGATNQPQHF
.	.	TRBJ1-1	TRBV29-1	TGCAGCGTTTGGCCTCTGAACACTGAAGCTTTCTTT	CSVWPLNTEAFF
.	TRBD2	TRBJ2-4	TRBV13	TGTGCCAGCAGCCTTACGTCAGCGGGAGTAGCCAAAAACATTCAGTACTTC	CASSLTSAGVAKNIQYF
.	.	TRBJ1-5	TRBV19	TGTGCCAGTAGTATAGGGGCATGGAGCAATCAGCCCCAGCATTTT	CASSIGAWSNQPQHF
.	.	TRBJ2-3	TRBV20-1	TGCAGTGCTAGTTTACCGGGACTCAAAGATACGCAGTATTTT	CSASLPGLKDTQYF
.	TRBD2	TRBJ2-3	TRBV9	TGTGCCAGCAGCGGATCTAGCGGGGGGCGCACAGATACGCAGTATTTT	CASSGSSGGRTDTQYF
.	.	TRBJ1-1	TRBV19	TGTGCCAGTAGGATAGACAGTTCGAACACTGAAGCTTTCTTT	CASRIDSSNTEAFF
.	TRBD1	TRBJ1-2	TRBV30	TGTGCCTGGAGCGGACAGGCCGGGTTCTACGGCTACACCTTC	CAWSGQAGFYGYTF
.	.	TRBJ2-3	TRBV5-5	TGTGCCAGCAGCGTGCCGTCTCTGGCGGGGAGCACAGATACGCAGTATTTT	CASSVPSLAGSTDTQYF
.	.	TRBJ1-1	TRBV11-1	TGTGCCAGCAGCTATTCCAGTCTCGGAGGCACTGAAGCTTTCTTT	CASSYSSLGGTEAFF
.	TRBD2	TRBJ2-7	TRBV7-9	TGTGCCAGCAGCTTAGGCGAGCGGGGGGGCATTAGGTCCTACGAGCAGTACTTC	CASSLGERGGIRSYEQYF
.	TRBD1	TRBJ2-2	TRBV5-4	TGTGCCAGCAGCCCCTCCACAGACAGGGTGATCGCCGGGGAGCTGTTTTTT	CASSPSTDRVIAGELFF
.	.	TRBJ1-1	TRBV7-8	TGTGCCAGCAGCTTAAGGCAGGCAAACACTGAAGCTTTCTTT	CASSLRQANTEAFF
.	TRBD1	TRBJ1-4	TRBV28	TGTGCCAGCAGTAAAGGCGGGACAGTGAATGAAAAACTGTTTTTT	CASSKGGTVNEKLFF
.	.	TRBJ2-1	TRBV13	TGTGCCAGCAGCAAATTGGACAGAGAGCAGTTCTTC	CASSKLDREQFF
.	TRBD1	TRBJ2-7	TRBV18	TGTGCCAGCTCATCCGGGACAGTAACCTACGAGCAGTACTTC	CASSSGTVTYEQYF
.	.	TRBJ1-2	TRBV24-1	TGTGCCACCAGTGACAGGGTAGAACGTGGCTACACCTTC	CATSDRVERGYTF
once	.	TRBJ2-2	TRBV18	TGTGCCAGCTCACCAGACACTGCCGGGGAGCTGTTTTTT	CASSPDTAGELFF
.	.	TRBJ1-2	TRBV28	TGTGCCAGCAGCCAACAGGGAGACTATGGCTACACCTTC	CASSQQGDYGYTF
.	TRBD2	TRBJ2-5	TRBV20-1	TGCAGTGCTAGTACGAGCGGGGGGAATCAAGAGACCCAGTACTTC	CSASTSGGNQETQYF
.	.	TRBJ1-5	TRBV27	TGTGCCACCTCCGGTCGTTTGGGCAATCAGCCCCAGCATTTT	CATSGRLGNQPQHF
.	.	TRBJ2-3	TRBV4-1	TGCGCCAGCAGCCAAGAGGCCCCGACAGGCTACTACACAGATACGCAGTATTTT	CASSQEAPTGYYTDTQYF
.	.	TRBJ1-6	TRBV19	TGTGCCAGTAGCACAGGGTTGGGGATTAATTCACCCCTCCACTTT	CASSTGLGINSPLHF
.	.	TRBJ2-7	TRBV18	TGTGCCAGCTCACCACCGAGCGAGTCCTACGAGCAGTACTTC	CASSPPSESYEQYF
.	.	TRBJ2-3	TRBV3-1/TRBV3-2	TGTGCCAGCAGCCTCGGACGAAGGGGGACAGATACGCAGTATTTT	CASSLGRRGTDTQYF
.	.	TRBJ1-2	TRBV4-1	TGCGCCAGCAGCCAAGATAGAAGCGCTGGCTACACCTTC	CASSQDRSAGYTF
.	.	TRBJ2-7	TRBV28	TGTGCCAGCAGTTCGGACAGCTACGAGCAGTACTTC	CASSSDSYEQYF
.	.	TRBJ1-3	TRBV13	TGTGCCAGCTCCGAGGGCGCCGGCGTAGTTGGAAACACCATATATTTT	CASSEGAGVVGNTIYF
.	.	TRBJ1-3	TRBV6-5	TGTGCCAGCAGTTCGCCGGGAGCTGGAAACACCATATATTTT	CASSSPGAGNTIYF
once	.	TRBJ2-7	TRBV28	TGTGCCAGCATCCCCGGGAGCTCCTACGAGCAGTACTTC	CASIPGSSYEQYF
.	.	TRBJ2-1	TRBV5-1	TGCGCCAGCGCGAACTTAGCGGCCTACAATGAGCAGTTCTTC	CASANLAAYNEQFF
.	.	TRBJ1-2	TRBV30	TGTGCCTGGAATGGGGACACAATCCCGAACTATGGCTACACCTTC	CAWNGDTIPNYGYTF
.	.	TRBJ1-1	TRBV12-3/TRBV12-4	TGTGCCAGCAGTTTGAGTTGGAACACTGAAGCTTTCTTT	CASSLSWNTEAFF
.	.	TRBJ1-3	TRBV10-3	TGTGCCACCATGGAGTTCTCTGGAAACACCATATATTTT	CATMEFSGNTIYF
.	TRBD2	TRBJ2-1	TRBV6-5	TGTGCCAGCAGTATAGCGGGGGGGCCTGAGCAGTTCTTC	CASSIAGGPEQFF